This T cell receptor beta chain was documented in a study of T cell responses to AZD1222 COVID-19 vaccine. Study-level findings and limits: Nearly half of unique spike-specific TCRs reportedly avoided B.1.351 and B.1.1.7 mutated regions. Females made up more of the donors, who were largely white British, and clonal diversity may have come out too low. There were repertoire samples only from the period after the peak T cell response.

The CDR3 has 15 amino acids. CDR1 and CDR2 from the germline V gene are SQVTM and ANQGSEA. The V end lost 5 bases, the J end lost 5 bases, and 21 bases lay between the germline ends. For this clone: Antigen: not known.

The protocol was immunoSEQ multiplex PCR, while the TCRdb copy is restricted to in-frame clones and leaves out a portion. The table includes about 190,000 clones, under 95% detected once. The clonotype originates from an adult in good health. The sequences come from peripheral blood, collected on day 0 of AZD1222 vaccination. The chain links TRBV29-1 to TRBJ1-2; D is unclear. The CDR3 DNA follows: TGCAGCGTTTCTGGTCACTCCGGGAGACGGTATGGCTACACCTTC. Amino acids: CSVSGHSGRRYGYTF. The whole variable domain, filled in from reference TRBV29-1 and TRBJ1-2, reads SAVISQKPSRDICQRGTSLTIQCQVDSQVTMMFWYRQQPGQSLTLIATANQGSEATYESGFVIDKFPISRPNLTFSTLTVSNMSPEDSSIYLCSVSGHSGRRYGYTFGSGTRLTVV.